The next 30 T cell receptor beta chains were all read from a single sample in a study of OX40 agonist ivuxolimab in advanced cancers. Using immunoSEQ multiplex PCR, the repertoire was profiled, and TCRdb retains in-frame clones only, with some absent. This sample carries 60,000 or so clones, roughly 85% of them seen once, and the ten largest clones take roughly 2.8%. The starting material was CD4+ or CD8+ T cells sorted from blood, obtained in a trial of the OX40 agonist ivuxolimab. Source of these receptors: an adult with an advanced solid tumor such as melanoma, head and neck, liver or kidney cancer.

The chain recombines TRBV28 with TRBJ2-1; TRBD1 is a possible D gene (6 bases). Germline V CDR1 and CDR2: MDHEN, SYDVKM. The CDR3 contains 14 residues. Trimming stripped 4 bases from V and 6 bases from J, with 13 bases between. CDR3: CASSSGQFRNEQFF. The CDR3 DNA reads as TGTGCCAGCAGTTCTGGACAGTTCCGCAATGAGCAGTTCTTC. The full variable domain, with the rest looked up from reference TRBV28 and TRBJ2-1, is DVKVTQSSRYLVKRTGEKVFLECVQDMDHENMFWYRQDPGLGLRLIYFSYDVKMKEKGDIPEGYSVSREKKERFSLILESASTNQTSMYLCASSSGQFRNEQFFGPGTRLTVL.

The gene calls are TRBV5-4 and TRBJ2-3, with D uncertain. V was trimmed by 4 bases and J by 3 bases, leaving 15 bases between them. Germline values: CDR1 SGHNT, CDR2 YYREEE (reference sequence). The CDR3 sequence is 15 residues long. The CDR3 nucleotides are TGTGCCAGCAGCGACTCCTCCAGGCTGACAGATACGCAGTATTTT. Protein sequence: CASSDSSRLTDTQYF.

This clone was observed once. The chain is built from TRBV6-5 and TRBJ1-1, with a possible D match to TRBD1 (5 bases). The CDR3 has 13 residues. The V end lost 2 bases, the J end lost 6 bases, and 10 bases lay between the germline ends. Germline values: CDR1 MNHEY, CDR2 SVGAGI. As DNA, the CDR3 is TGTGCCAGCAGTTACCGGGACGCCCCTGAAGCTTTCTTT. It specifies CASSYRDAPEAFF.

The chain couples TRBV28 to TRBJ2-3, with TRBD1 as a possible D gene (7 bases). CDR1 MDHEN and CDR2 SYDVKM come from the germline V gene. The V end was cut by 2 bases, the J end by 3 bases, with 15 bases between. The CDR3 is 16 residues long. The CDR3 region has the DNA TGTGCCAGCAGTTTAGTACAGGCAGGGGGGACAGATACGCAGTATTTT. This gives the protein CASSLVQAGGTDTQYF.

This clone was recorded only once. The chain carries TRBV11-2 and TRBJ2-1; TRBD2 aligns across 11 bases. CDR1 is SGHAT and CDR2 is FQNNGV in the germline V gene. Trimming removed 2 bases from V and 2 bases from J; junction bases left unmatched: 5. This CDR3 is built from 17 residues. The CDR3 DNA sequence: TGTGCCAGCAGCTTAAGACTAGCGGGGCGGACCTACAATGAGCAGTTCTTC. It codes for CASSLRLAGRTYNEQFF.

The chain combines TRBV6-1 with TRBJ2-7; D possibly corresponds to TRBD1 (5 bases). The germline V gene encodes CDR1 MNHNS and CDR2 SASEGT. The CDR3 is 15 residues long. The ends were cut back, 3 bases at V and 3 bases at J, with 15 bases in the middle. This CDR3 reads CASSEQGLLIYEQYF. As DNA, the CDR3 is TGTGCCAGCAGTGAGCAGGGCCTGTTGATCTACGAGCAGTACTTC.

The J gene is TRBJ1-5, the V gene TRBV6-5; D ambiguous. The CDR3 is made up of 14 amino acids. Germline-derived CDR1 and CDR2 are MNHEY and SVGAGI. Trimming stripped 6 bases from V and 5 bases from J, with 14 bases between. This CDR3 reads CASSSTDGDQPQHF. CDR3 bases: TGTGCCAGCAGCTCGACCGACGGGGATCAGCCCCAGCATTTT.

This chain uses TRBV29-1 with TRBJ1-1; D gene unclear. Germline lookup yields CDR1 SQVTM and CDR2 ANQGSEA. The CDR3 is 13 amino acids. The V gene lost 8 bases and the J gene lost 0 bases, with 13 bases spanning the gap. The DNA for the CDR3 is TGCAGCCCGAAGAAGGGAGTGAACACTGAAGCTTTCTTT. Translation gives CSPKKGVNTEAFF.

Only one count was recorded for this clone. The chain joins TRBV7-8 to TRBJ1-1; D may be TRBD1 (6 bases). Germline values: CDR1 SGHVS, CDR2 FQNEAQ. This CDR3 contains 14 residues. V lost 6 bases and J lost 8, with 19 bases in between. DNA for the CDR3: TGTGCCAGCAGACAAACTGGGGGCCAACTAGAAGCTTTCTTT. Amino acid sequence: CASRQTGGQLEAFF.

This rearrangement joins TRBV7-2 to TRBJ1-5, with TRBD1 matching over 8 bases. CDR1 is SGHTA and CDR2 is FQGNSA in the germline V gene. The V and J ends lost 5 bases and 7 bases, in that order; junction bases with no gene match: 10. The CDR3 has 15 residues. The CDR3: CASSTNTGGRQPQHF. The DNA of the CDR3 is TGTGCCAGCAGCACGAACACAGGGGGAAGGCAGCCCCAGCATTTT.

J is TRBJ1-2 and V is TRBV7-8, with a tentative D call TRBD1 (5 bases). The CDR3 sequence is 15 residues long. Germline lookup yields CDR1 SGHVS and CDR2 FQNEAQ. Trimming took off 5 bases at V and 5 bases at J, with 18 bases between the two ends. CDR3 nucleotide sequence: TGTGCCAGCAGCCCGTTCAGGGTCGGGGGTTATGGCTACACCTTC. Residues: CASSPFRVGGYGYTF.

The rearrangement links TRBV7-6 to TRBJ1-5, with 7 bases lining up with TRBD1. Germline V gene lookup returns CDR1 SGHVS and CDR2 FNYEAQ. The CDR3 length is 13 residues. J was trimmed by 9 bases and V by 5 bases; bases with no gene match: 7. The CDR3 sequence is CASSKRQGGPQHF. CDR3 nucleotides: TGTGCCAGCAGCAAACGACAGGGAGGGCCCCAGCATTTT.

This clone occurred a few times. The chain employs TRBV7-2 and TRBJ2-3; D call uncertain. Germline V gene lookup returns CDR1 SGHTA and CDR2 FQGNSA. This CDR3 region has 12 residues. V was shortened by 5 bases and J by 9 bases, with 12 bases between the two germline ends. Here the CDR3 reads CASSPSGPTQYF. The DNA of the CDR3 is TGTGCCAGCAGCCCATCTGGCCCGACGCAGTATTTT.

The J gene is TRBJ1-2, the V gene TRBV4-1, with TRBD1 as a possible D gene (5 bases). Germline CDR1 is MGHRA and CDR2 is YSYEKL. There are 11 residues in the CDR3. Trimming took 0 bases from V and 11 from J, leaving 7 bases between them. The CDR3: CASSQDGGYTF. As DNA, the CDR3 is TGCGCCAGCAGCCAAGACGGGGGGTACACCTTC.

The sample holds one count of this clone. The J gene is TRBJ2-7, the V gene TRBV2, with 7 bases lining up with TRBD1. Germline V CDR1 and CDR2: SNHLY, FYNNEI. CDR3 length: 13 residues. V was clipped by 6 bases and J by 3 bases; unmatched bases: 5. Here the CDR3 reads CASSGTDLYEQYF. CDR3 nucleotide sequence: TGTGCCAGCAGCGGGACAGACCTCTACGAGCAGTACTTC.

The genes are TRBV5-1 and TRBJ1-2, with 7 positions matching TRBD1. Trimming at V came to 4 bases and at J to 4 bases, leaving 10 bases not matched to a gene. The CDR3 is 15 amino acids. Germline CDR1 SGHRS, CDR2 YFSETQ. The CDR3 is CASSLEGGFGYGYTF. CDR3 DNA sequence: TGCGCCAGCAGCCTAGAAGGGGGCTTCGGCTATGGCTACACCTTC.

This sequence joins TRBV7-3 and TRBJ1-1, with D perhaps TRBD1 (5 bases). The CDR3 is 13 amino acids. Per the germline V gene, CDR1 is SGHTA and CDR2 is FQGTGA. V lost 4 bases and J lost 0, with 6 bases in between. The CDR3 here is CASSSTVNTEAFF. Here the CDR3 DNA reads TGTGCCAGCAGCTCGACAGTGAACACTGAAGCTTTCTTT.

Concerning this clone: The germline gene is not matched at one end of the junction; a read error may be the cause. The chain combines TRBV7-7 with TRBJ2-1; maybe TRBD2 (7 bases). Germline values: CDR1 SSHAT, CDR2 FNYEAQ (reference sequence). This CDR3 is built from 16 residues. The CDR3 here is CASSLGGGPGLSEQFF. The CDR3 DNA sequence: TGTGCTAGCAGCTTAGGGGGGGGGCCCGGTCTGAGTGAGCAGTTCTTC.

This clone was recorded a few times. The CDR3 DNA reads as TGTGCCAGCAGCTTAGCGCGAGTTGAAGATGAAGCTTTCTTT. It yields the protein CASSLARVEDEAFF. This chain uses TRBV7-9 with TRBJ1-1; D remains unclear. The CDR3 sequence is 14 residues long. The ends were cut back, 0 bases at V and 7 bases at J, with 12 bases in the middle. Germline V CDR1 and CDR2: SEHNR, FQNEAQ (reference sequence).

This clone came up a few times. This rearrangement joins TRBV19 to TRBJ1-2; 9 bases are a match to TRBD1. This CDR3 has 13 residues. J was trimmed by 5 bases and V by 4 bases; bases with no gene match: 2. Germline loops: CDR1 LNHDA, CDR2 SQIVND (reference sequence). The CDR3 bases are TGTGCCAGTAGTACCGGACAGGGGTATGGCTACACCTTC. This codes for CASSTGQGYGYTF.

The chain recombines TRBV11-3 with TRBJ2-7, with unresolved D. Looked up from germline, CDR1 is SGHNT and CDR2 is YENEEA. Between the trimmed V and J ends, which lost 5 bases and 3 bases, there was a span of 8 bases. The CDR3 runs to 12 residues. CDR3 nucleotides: TGTGCCAGCAGCCTATTGGGCTACGAGCAGTACTTC. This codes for CASSLLGYEQYF.

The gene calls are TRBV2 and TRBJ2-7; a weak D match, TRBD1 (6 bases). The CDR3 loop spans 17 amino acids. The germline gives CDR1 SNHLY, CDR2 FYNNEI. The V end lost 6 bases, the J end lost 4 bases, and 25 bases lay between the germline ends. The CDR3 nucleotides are TGTGCCAGCAGGGATACCCGCACAAGGGGGAGTGTGTACGAGCAGTACTTC. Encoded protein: CASRDTRTRGSVYEQYF.

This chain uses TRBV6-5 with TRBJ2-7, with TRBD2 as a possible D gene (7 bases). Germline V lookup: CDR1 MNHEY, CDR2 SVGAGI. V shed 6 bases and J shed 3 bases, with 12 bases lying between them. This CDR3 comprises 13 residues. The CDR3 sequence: CASRKGGLYEQYF. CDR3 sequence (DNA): TGTGCCAGCAGGAAGGGGGGGCTCTACGAGCAGTACTTC.

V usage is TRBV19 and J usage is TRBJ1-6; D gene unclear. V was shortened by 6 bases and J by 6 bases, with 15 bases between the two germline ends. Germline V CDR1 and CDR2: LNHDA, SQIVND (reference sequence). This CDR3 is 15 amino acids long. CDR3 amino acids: CASSPFDRTNSPLHF. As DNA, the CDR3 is TGTGCCAGTAGCCCATTCGACCGGACTAATTCACCCCTCCACTTT.

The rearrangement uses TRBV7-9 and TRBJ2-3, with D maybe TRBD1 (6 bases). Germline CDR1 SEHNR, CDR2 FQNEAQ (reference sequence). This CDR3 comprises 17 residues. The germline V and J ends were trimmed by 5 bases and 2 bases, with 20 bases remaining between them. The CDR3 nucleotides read TGTGCCAGCAGCAAAGAGGGACACGGCGGAGTCACAGATACGCAGTATTTT. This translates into CASSKEGHGGVTDTQYF.

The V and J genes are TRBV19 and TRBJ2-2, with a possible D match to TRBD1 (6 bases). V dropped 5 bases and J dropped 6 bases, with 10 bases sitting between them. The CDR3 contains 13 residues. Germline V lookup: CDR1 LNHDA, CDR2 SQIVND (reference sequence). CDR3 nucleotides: TGTGCCAGTAGTGCGACAGGCTCCGGGGAGCTGTTTTTT. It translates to CASSATGSGELFF.

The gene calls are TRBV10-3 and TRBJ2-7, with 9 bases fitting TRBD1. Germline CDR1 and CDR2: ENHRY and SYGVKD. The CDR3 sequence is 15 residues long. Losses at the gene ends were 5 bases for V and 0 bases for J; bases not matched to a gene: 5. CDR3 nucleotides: TGTGCCATCAGTCATCGACAGGGGGGCTCCTACGAGCAGTACTTC. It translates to CAISHRQGGSYEQYF.

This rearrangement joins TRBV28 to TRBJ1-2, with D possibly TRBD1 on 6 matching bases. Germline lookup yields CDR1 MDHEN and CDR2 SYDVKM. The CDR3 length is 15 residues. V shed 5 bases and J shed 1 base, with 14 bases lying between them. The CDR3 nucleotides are TGTGCCAGCAGTCAACCGGGGGCTGGTAACTATGGCTACACCTTC. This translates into CASSQPGAGNYGYTF.

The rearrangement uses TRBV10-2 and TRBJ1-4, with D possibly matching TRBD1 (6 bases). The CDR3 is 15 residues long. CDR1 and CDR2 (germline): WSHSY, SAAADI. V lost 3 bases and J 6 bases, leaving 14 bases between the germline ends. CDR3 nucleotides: TGCGCCAGCAGTGATGAACAGGGCTTTGATGAAAAACTGTTTTTT. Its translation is CASSDEQGFDEKLFF.

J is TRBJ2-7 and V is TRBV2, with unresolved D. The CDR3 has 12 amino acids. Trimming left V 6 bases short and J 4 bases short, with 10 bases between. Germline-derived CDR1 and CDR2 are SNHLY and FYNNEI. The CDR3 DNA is TGTGCCAGCAGGGCAGATGTATACGAGCAGTACTTC. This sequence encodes CASRADVYEQYF.